This passage covers 26 T cell receptor beta chains from one sample sequenced in a study of T cells after yellow fever vaccination. Using its own MiXCR run on the 5' RACE reads, TCRdb lists one record per CDR3 protein. The repertoire holds 300,000 to 400,000 distinct CDR3 sequences, with around 6.4% as singletons. The sample was PBMCs, taken 5 days after the yellow fever booster vaccination. The receptor source for this set is a man aged 30 to 39 who received the YFV17D yellow fever vaccine.

This clonotype was detected many times. The chain employs TRBV15 and TRBJ2-2; 8 nucleotides match TRBD2. The CDR3 extends over 14 amino acids. Germline trimming cut 6 bases from V and 6 bases from J; bases unmatched to any gene: 6. Germline V gives CDR1 LNHNV, CDR2 YYDKDF (reference sequence). The CDR3 region has the DNA TGTGCCACCAGTACGGGACTAGTAGCCGGGGAGCTGTTTTTT. This translates into CATSTGLVAGELFF.

This clonotype came up a few times. This chain joins TRBV28 and TRBJ2-7; no definite D call. The V gene's germline CDR1 is MDHEN and CDR2 SYDVKM. V lost 3 bases to trimming and J lost 3 bases, with 3 bases between them. CDR3 length equals 11 residues. This chain's CDR3 is CASSFNYEQYF. The CDR3 DNA sequence: TGTGCCAGCAGTTTTAACTACGAGCAGTACTTC.

This clonotype was seen more than once but under ten times. The gene calls are TRBV10-3 and TRBJ2-5, with TRBD2 matching 11 bases. V gave up 10 bases and J gave up 3 bases; unmatched junction bases: 7. Germline V CDR1 and CDR2: ENHRY, SYGVKD. The CDR3 covers 14 residues. This chain's CDR3 is CATRATSGKETQYF. CDR3 nucleotide sequence: TGTGCCACCCGGGCGACTAGCGGGAAAGAGACCCAGTACTTC.

This clonotype was recorded a few times. Its ends do not fully match the called genes, so a read error is possible. The chain couples TRBV28 to TRBJ1-5; D gene unclear. CDR1 and CDR2 (germline): MDHEN, SYDVKM. The CDR3 runs 12 residues. The DNA of the CDR3 is TGTGCCAGCGAGGGCGGGGATCAACCCCAGCATTTT. Residues: CASEGGDQPQHF.

This clonotype was observed a few times. The chain combines TRBV11-2 with TRBJ2-1; D is ambiguous. The CDR3 is 19 amino acids. The ends were cut back, 8 bases at V and 0 bases at J, with 26 bases in the middle. In germline, CDR1 is SGHAT, CDR2 FQNNGV. The CDR3 is CASVQFGLASGLSYNEQFF. CDR3 bases: TGTGCCAGCGTCCAATTTGGTTTGGCTAGTGGGCTCTCCTACAATGAGCAGTTCTTC.

This clonotype was observed a handful of times. In DNA, the CDR3 is TGTGCCAGCAGCTTGGAACAGACGGGTTCACCCCTCCACTTT. Translation gives CASSLEQTGSPLHF. The chain has TRBV5-8 and TRBJ1-6; D not certain. V shed 0 bases and J shed 9 bases, with 10 bases lying between them. Germline V gene data show CDR1 as SGHTS and CDR2 as YDEGEE. The CDR3 sequence is 14 residues long.

This clonotype was seen at least ten times. This chain joins TRBV6-1 and TRBJ2-3; weak D call: TRBD2 (5 bases). Germline V gives CDR1 MNHNS, CDR2 SASEGT. Trimming removed 11 bases at V and 5 bases at J, with 17 bases between. CDR3 length: 13 residues. This CDR3 reads CASGVRELDTQYF. Here the CDR3 DNA reads TGTGCCTCCGGGGTCCGGGAATTAGATACGCAGTATTTT.

This chain links TRBV11-2 with TRBJ2-1, with TRBD2 identical over 13 bases. Per germline, CDR1 SGHAT and CDR2 FQNNGV. V shed 8 bases, J shed 9 bases, and the junction held 7 bases outside the gene matches. The CDR3 totals 14 residues. CDR3 in DNA: TGTGCCAGCCGCCAACTAGCGGGAGGGGGTGAGCAGTTCTTC. As protein: CASRQLAGGGEQFF. The full variable domain, its missing parts supplied by reference TRBV11-2 and TRBJ2-1, is EAGVAQSPRYKIIEKRQSVAFWCNPISGHATLYWYQQILGQGPKLLIQFQNNGVVDDSQLPKDRFSAERLKGVDSTLKIQPAKLEDSAVYLCASRQLAGGGEQFFGPGTRLTVL.

This clonotype was picked up a small number of times. DNA of the CDR3: TGTGCCAGCACTCCGATCGGCCACCCCTCCTACAATGAGCAGTTCTTC. It is translated as CASTPIGHPSYNEQFF. This chain uses TRBV12-3 or TRBV12-4 with TRBJ2-1; D call uncertain. The germline V and J ends were trimmed by 7 bases and 0 bases, with 16 bases remaining between them. This CDR3 is built from 16 residues.

This clonotype was seen many times. The chain has TRBV20-1 and TRBJ1-1; D possibly corresponds to TRBD1 (5 bases). V was cut by 5 bases and J by 2 bases, with 12 bases left in between. Germline V CDR1 and CDR2: DFQATT, SNEGSKA (reference sequence). CDR3 length: 13 residues. CDR3 sequence: CSAGTTYNTEAFF. In DNA form, the CDR3 reads TGCAGTGCTGGGACGACCTACAACACTGAAGCTTTCTTT.

The V call is TRBV12-3 or TRBV12-4, the J call TRBJ2-3; D is uncertain. The CDR3 has 13 amino acids. Trimming took 7 bases from V and 4 from J, leaving 12 bases between them. This chain's CDR3 is CASTLRDPDTQYF. Here the CDR3 DNA reads TGTGCCAGCACTCTCCGCGATCCAGATACGCAGTATTTT.

This clonotype was seen many times. The gene calls are TRBV7-2 and TRBJ2-1; 7 nucleotides agree with TRBD2. Trimming took 4 bases from V and 9 from J; bases not matched to a gene: 6. The CDR3 totals 13 residues. Germline CDR1 and CDR2: SGHTA and FQGNSA. In nucleotides, the CDR3 is TGTGCCAGCAGCTACAGACTAGCCGGTGAGCAGTTCTTC. Translation: CASSYRLAGEQFF.

V usage is TRBV13 and J usage is TRBJ2-7, with TRBD1 as a possible D gene (5 bases). The CDR3 covers 13 residues. In germline, CDR1 is PRHDT, CDR2 FYEKMQ (reference sequence). Trimming pared 5 bases from V and 11 bases from J, leaving 19 bases between. Written as DNA, the CDR3 is TGTGCCAGCAGCCTAACAGGTTACGAAAAGGAGTACTTC. Its translation is CASSLTGYEKEYF.

V usage is TRBV3-1 and J usage is TRBJ2-1; no reliable D call. Germline lookup yields CDR1 LGHDT and CDR2 YNNKEL (reference sequence). V was trimmed by 4 bases and J by 1 base, leaving 11 bases between them. The CDR3 length is 15 residues. CDR3 residues: CASSPQLISYNEQFF. For the CDR3, the DNA is TGTGCCAGCAGCCCACAGCTGATTTCCTACAATGAGCAGTTCTTC.

The chain has TRBV20-1 and TRBJ2-5; tentative D call: TRBD2 (6 bases). Trimming shortened V by 5 bases and J by 7 bases, and 14 bases separated the two germline ends. Germline V gives CDR1 DFQATT, CDR2 SNEGSKA (reference sequence). The CDR3 totals 12 residues. The CDR3 DNA follows: TGCAGTGCTGTTCCGGGACTGGGGACCCAGTACTTC. Translating it yields CSAVPGLGTQYF.

The chain uses TRBV20-1 and TRBJ1-2; D is unclear. Trimming stripped 5 bases from V and 8 bases from J, with 9 bases between. Per the germline V gene, CDR1 is DFQATT and CDR2 is SNEGSKA (reference sequence). The CDR3 extends over 10 amino acids. CDR3 bases: TGCAGTGCTCTATTATCCGGCTACACCTTC. It specifies CSALLSGYTF.

This clonotype has a count of ten or more. The V gene is TRBV5-5, the J gene TRBJ1-1, with no clear D. The germline gives CDR1 SGHKS, CDR2 YYEKEE (reference sequence). This CDR3 is built from 13 residues. Trimming removed 5 bases from V and 2 bases from J, with 10 bases in between. DNA of the CDR3: TGTGCCAGCAGTGTCACAGTAAACACTGAAGCTTTCTTT. It yields the protein CASSVTVNTEAFF.

Ten or more counts support this clonotype. This sequence joins TRBV18 and TRBJ2-3; D is ambiguous. The V gene lost 3 bases and the J gene lost 0 bases, with 10 bases spanning the gap. The germline V gene encodes CDR1 KGHSH and CDR2 LQKENI. The CDR3 has 15 amino acids. CDR3 in DNA: TGTGCCAGCTCACCCCGACTGATGAGCACAGATACGCAGTATTTT. Its translation: CASSPRLMSTDTQYF.

This clonotype showed up just a few times. The chain's CDR3 is CASSQESDRQETQYF. CDR3 DNA sequence: TGTGCCAGCAGCCAAGAGTCGGACAGACAAGAGACCCAGTACTTC. The chain couples TRBV4-2 to TRBJ2-5; D is possibly TRBD1 (6 bases). This CDR3 is 15 amino acids long. Germline-derived CDR1 and CDR2 are LGHNA and YNFKEQ. V was trimmed by 0 bases and J by 2 bases, leaving 10 bases between them.

Here the CDR3 reads CSAPPSGDTDTQYF. CDR3 bases: TGCAGTGCCCCCCCTAGCGGGGACACAGATACGCAGTATTTT. The chain is built from TRBV20-1 and TRBJ2-3; 9 bases line up with TRBD2. This CDR3 is built from 14 residues. Germline V gives CDR1 DFQATT, CDR2 SNEGSKA (reference sequence). The trim removed 6 bases at V and 2 bases at J, leaving 6 bases unmatched.

The CDR3 sequence: CASSLVGSAAFSTF. The CDR3 nucleotides are TGTGCCAGCAGCTTAGTGGGGTCAGCTGCTTTTTCCACCTTC. The rearrangement joins TRBV11-2 to TRBJ1-2; no definite D call. Germline V CDR1 and CDR2: SGHAT, FQNNGV. The CDR3 length is 14 residues. With 1 base removed from V and 13 bases from J, the gap between germline ends came to 19 bases.

V usage is TRBV7-9 and J usage is TRBJ2-1; 8 bases are a match to TRBD2. The CDR3 has 16 residues. Germline CDR1 is SEHNR and CDR2 is FQNEAQ (reference sequence). J gave up 4 bases and V 4 bases, and 9 bases lay outside the gene matches. CDR3 loop: CASSSTSGSTYNEQFF. CDR3 DNA sequence: TGTGCCAGCAGCTCGACAAGCGGGAGCACTTACAATGAGCAGTTCTTC.

At least ten counts were recorded for this clonotype. The chain combines TRBV20-1 with TRBJ2-3; 8 bases map to TRBD1. CDR3 length equals 15 residues. The V and J ends lost 1 base and 2 bases, in that order; junction bases with no gene match: 5. Per germline, CDR1 DFQATT and CDR2 SNEGSKA (reference sequence). CDR3 DNA: TGCAGTGCTAGAGCCCCAGGGGGCTACACAGATACGCAGTATTTT. It codes for CSARAPGGYTDTQYF.

This clonotype was seen a handful of times. The CDR3 nucleotides read TGCAGCGTTGAACGCGGTGTAAATGAGCAGTTCTTC. Its protein product is CSVERGVNEQFF. The chain carries TRBV29-1 and TRBJ2-1; D is unclear. This CDR3 has 12 amino acids. V lost 2 bases and J 7 bases, leaving 9 bases between the germline ends. Germline CDR1 and CDR2: SQVTM and ANQGSEA.

The table lists this clonotype with many counts. The V and J genes are TRBV10-3 and TRBJ2-2; no firm D call. CDR3 size: 13 residues. Trimming took 6 bases from V and 7 from J, leaving 12 bases between them. Germline CDR1 ENHRY, CDR2 SYGVKD. The CDR3 DNA follows: TGTGCCATCAGGACAATACAAGACGGGGAGCTGTTTTTT. Translated: CAIRTIQDGELFF.

This clonotype was found a few times. The rearrangement uses TRBV5-1 and TRBJ2-3; no clear D. CDR1 SGHRS and CDR2 YFSETQ come from the germline V gene. V was shortened by 2 bases and J by 1 base, with 11 bases between the two germline ends. This CDR3 has 15 residues. CDR3 in DNA: TGCGCCAGCAGCTTATCTACATCGGGCACAGATACGCAGTATTTT. Encoded protein: CASSLSTSGTDTQYF.